Detailed here is one TCR beta chain. This CDR3 spans 11 amino acids. The V end was cut by 7 bases, the J end by 7 bases, with 10 bases between. The data originate from a study of blood T cell repertoires in COVID-19. TCRdb's copy holds only in-frame clones and misses some; the assay was immunoSEQ multiplex PCR. The data contain under 150,000 clones, about three quarters of them singletons. Source material: peripheral blood. The clonotype originates from a man at least 80 years old with acute or convalescent COVID-19. The gene calls are TRBV12-3 or TRBV12-4 and TRBJ1-2; D gene ambiguous. The CDR3 DNA reads as TGTGCCAGCAACGGAGGGTTTGGCTACACCTTC. Translated: CASNGGFGYTF.